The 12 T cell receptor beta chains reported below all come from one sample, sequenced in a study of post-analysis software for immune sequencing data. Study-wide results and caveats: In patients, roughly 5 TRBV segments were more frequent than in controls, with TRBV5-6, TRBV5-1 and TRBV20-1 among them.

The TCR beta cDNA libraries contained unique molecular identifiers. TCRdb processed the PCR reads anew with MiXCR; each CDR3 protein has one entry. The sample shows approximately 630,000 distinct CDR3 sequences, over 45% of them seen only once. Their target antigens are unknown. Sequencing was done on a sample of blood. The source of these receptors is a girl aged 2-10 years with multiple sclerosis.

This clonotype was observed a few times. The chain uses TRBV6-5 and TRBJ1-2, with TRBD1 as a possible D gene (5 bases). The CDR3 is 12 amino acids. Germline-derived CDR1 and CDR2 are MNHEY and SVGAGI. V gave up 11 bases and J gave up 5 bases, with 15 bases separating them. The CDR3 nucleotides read TGTGCCTCTAGCCTCGACAGATATGGCTACACCTTC. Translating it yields CASSLDRYGYTF.

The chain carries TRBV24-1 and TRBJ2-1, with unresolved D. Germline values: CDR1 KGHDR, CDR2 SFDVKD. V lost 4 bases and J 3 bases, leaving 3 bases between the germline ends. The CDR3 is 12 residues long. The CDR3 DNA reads TGTGCCACCAGTGACTACTACAATGAGCAGTTCTTC. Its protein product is CATSDYYNEQFF.

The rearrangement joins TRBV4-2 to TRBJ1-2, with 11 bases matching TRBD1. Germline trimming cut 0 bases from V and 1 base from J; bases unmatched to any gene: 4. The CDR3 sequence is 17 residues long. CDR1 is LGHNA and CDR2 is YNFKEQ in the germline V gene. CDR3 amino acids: CASSQDRGQGDNYGYTF. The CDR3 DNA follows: TGTGCCAGCAGCCAAGATAGGGGACAGGGGGATAACTATGGCTACACCTTC.

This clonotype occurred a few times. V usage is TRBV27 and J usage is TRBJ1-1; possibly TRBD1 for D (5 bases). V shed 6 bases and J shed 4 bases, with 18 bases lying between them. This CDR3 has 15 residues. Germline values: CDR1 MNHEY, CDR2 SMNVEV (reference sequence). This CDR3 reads CASSLLQAGGTEAFF. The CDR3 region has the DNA TGTGCCAGCAGCCTATTACAGGCCGGGGGCACTGAAGCTTTCTTT.

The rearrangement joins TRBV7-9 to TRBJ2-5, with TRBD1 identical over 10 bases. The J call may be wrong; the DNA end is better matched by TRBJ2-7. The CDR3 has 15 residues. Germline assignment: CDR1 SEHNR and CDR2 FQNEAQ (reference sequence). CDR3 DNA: TGTGCCAGCAGCGCCGCCGGGACAGGGGTCCCCGAGCAGTACTTC. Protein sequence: CASSAAGTGVPEQYF.

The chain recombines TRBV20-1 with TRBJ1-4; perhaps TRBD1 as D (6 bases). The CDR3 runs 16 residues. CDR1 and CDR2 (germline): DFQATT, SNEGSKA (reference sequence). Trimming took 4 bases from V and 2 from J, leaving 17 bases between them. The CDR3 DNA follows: TGCAGTGCTATCCCGACCCCAGGACAGACTAATGAAAAACTGTTTTTT. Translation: CSAIPTPGQTNEKLFF.

The CDR3 nucleotides are TGTGCCAGCAGCTCGCACAGGGATACGGAGGGCTACACCTTC. Encoded protein: CASSSHRDTEGYTF. The chain carries TRBV7-9 and TRBJ1-2, with D possibly matching TRBD1 (6 bases). Trimming cost V 4 bases and J 8 bases, with 17 bases left between them. The CDR3 consists of 14 residues. Germline V gives CDR1 SEHNR, CDR2 FQNEAQ (reference sequence).

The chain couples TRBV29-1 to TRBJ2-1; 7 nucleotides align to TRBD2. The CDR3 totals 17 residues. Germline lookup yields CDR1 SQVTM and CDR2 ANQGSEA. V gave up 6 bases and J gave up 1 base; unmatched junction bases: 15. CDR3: CSVSRIGGGPSYNEQFF. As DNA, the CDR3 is TGCAGCGTGTCGAGGATTGGGGGAGGGCCATCCTACAATGAGCAGTTCTTC.

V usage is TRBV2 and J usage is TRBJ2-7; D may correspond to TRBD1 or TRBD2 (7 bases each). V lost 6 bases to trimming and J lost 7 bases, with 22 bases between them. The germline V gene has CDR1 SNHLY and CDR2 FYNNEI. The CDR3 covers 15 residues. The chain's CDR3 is CASSPDRVKGGEQYF. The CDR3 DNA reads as TGTGCCAGCAGCCCCGACAGGGTCAAGGGAGGGGAGCAGTACTTC. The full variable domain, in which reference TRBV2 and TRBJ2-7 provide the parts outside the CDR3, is EPEVTQTPSHQVTQMGQEVILRCVPISNHLYFYWYRQILGQKVEFLVSFYNNEISEKSEIFDDQFSVERPDGSNFTLKIRSTKLEDSAMYFCASSPDRVKGGEQYFGPGTRLTVT.

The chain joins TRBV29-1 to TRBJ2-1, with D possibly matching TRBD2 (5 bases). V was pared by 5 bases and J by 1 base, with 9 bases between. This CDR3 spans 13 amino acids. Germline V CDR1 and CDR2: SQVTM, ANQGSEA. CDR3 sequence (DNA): TGCAGCGTTCGAGAGGGATCCTACAATGAGCAGTTCTTC. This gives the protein CSVREGSYNEQFF.

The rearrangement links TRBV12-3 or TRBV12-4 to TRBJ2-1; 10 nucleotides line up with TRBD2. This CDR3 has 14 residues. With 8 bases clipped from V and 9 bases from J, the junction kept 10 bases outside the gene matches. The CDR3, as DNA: TGTGCCAGCCTTAGCGGGAGGACGGGAAGTGAGCAGTTCTTC. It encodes CASLSGRTGSEQFF.

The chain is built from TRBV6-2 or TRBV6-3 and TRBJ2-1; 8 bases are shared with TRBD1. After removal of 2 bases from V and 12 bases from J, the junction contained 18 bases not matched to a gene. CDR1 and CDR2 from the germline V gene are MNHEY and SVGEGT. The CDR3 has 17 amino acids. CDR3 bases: TGTGCCAGCAGTTACGCAGGGAGAGGACAGGGTGGGTTTGGGCAGTTCTTC. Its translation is CASSYAGRGQGGFGQFF.